The clone carrying this T cell receptor (beta chain) has at least ten counts. TCRdb recomputed calls from the reads with MiXCR, one row per CDR3 protein. The sample holds more than 140,000 distinct CDR3 sequences, roughly 6.5% seen once. The data were taken from a study of T cell repertoires in cytomegalovirus infection. The CDR3 is made up of 14 amino acids. Per the germline V gene, CDR1 is SGHTA and CDR2 is FQGNSA. Losses at the gene ends were 1 base for V and 7 bases for J; bases not matched to a gene: 4. This chain uses TRBV7-2 with TRBJ1-5, with 7 bases fitting TRBD1. Material for sequencing was PBMCs. This receptor was identified in a human donor in good health (CMV status not recorded). Some clones in this sample may be carry-over from other donors' samples. The CDR3 sequence: CASSLGGGWQPQHF. The CDR3 DNA is TGTGCCAGCAGCTTAGGAGGGGGCTGGCAGCCCCAGCATTTT.